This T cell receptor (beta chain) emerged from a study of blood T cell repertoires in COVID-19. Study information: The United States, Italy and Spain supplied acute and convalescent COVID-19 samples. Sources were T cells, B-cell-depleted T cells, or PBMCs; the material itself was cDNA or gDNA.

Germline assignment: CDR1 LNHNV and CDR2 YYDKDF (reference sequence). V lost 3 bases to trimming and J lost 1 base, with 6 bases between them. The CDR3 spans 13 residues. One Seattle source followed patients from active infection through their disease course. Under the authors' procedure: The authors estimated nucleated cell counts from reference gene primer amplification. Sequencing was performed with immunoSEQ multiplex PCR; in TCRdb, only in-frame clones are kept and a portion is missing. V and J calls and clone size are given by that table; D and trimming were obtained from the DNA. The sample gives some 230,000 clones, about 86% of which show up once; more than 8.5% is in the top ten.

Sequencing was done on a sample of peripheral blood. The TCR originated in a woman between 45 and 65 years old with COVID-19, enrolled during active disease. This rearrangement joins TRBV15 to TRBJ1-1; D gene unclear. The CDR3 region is CATSSAANTEAFF. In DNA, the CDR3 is TGTGCCACCAGCAGCGCGGCGAACACTGAAGCTTTCTTT.